Presented here are 26 T cell receptor beta chains from one specimen sequenced in a study of radiation and T cells in renal cell carcinoma. Sequencing used immunoSEQ multiplex PCR; TCRdb keeps in-frame clones, though not all of them. This sample yields roughly 120,000 clones, of which about four fifths are seen a single time; about 3% belongs to the top ten. As for time point: baseline pretreatment blood. Treatment meaning: 15 Gy SBRT to primary tumor, nephrectomy 4 weeks later. The specimen comprised blood, sampled from a patient whose treatment included radiotherapy and nephrectomy. The receptors come from a woman between 55 and 75 years old with renal cell carcinoma.

The chain employs TRBV28 and TRBJ1-1; 7 positions agree with TRBD1. Germline V gene data show CDR1 as MDHEN and CDR2 as SYDVKM. The CDR3 loop spans 16 amino acids. J was trimmed by 1 base and V by 3 bases; bases with no gene match: 8. As DNA, the CDR3 is TGTGCCAGCAGTTTGTTTAGGACAGGAAAGAACACTGAAGCTTTCTTT. This sequence encodes CASSLFRTGKNTEAFF.

The gene calls are TRBV14 and TRBJ2-2; 7 bases are shared with TRBD2. CDR1 and CDR2 (germline): SGHDN, FVKESK. The CDR3 has 17 residues. With 4 bases clipped from V and 7 bases from J, the junction kept 15 bases outside the gene matches. The DNA for the CDR3 is TGTGCCAGCAGCCTTTTACCAGTCGGGCGGGAGCTCGGGGAGCTGTTTTTT. It is translated as CASSLLPVGRELGELFF.

The chain employs TRBV27 and TRBJ1-5; tentatively, D is TRBD1 (6 bases). CDR1 and CDR2 (germline): MNHEY, SMNVEV (reference sequence). Trimming removed 6 bases from V and 1 base from J, with 16 bases in between. The CDR3 is made up of 16 amino acids. In DNA, the CDR3 is TGTGCCAGCAGCCCTTCTACAGGGAGGAGCAATCAGCCCCAGCATTTT. Protein product: CASSPSTGRSNQPQHF.

The rearrangement links TRBV28 to TRBJ1-2; a weak D match, TRBD1 (5 bases). Trimming removed 5 bases at V and 13 bases at J, with 14 bases between. Germline V lookup: CDR1 MDHEN, CDR2 SYDVKM. The CDR3 totals 11 residues. The CDR3 loop reads CASSRGGWATF. The CDR3 DNA follows: TGTGCCAGCAGTCGCGGGGGGTGGGCCACCTTC.

This sequence joins TRBV25-1 and TRBJ1-3; D perhaps matches TRBD1 (6 bases). Germline lookup yields CDR1 MGHDK and CDR2 SYGVNS. This CDR3 comprises 15 residues. Deletions cut 3 bases from V and 4 bases from J, with 13 bases between. The CDR3 coding sequence is TGTGCCAGCAGTGATCCCCCAGGGGAGGGAAACACCATATATTTT. Translation: CASSDPPGEGNTIYF.

This rearrangement joins TRBV29-1 to TRBJ2-1; TRBD2 aligns across 11 bases. CDR1 is SQVTM, CDR2 ANQGSEA, per germline. V dropped 7 bases and J dropped 4; count of bases not matched to a gene: 6. This CDR3 comprises 14 residues. The CDR3 nucleotides read TGCAGCGCCAAACTAGCGGGAGCTTACAATGAGCAGTTCTTC. Protein sequence: CSAKLAGAYNEQFF.

J is TRBJ1-4 and V is TRBV20-1; D unclear. This CDR3 has 10 residues. CDR1 and CDR2 from the germline V gene are DFQATT and SNEGSKA (reference sequence). V was trimmed by 5 bases and J by 7 bases, leaving 5 bases between them. CDR3 coding DNA: TGCAGTGCTTACAGTGAAAAACTGTTTTTT. Translation: CSAYSEKLFF.

The CDR3 DNA reads TGTGCCAGCTCACCCCCGGACAGGACTGAAGCTTTCTTT. Encoded protein: CASSPPDRTEAFF. The chain recombines TRBV18 with TRBJ1-1; the match to TRBD1 covers 7 bases. CDR3 length: 13 amino acids. V lost 3 bases to trimming and J lost 5 bases; unmatched junction nucleotides: 3. Germline CDR1 is KGHSH and CDR2 is LQKENI.

CDR3 residues: CASNQAGESTEAFF. The CDR3 bases are TGTGCCAGCAACCAGGCGGGGGAAAGCACTGAAGCTTTCTTT. The chain has TRBV9 and TRBJ1-1, with D possibly matching TRBD1 (5 bases). CDR3 size: 14 residues. V shed 6 bases and J shed 4 bases, with 16 bases lying between them. Germline V gene data show CDR1 as SGDLS and CDR2 as YYNGEE.

A remark on this clone: Its ends do not fully match the called genes, so a read error is possible. This chain joins TRBV12-5 and TRBJ1-5, with TRBD1 as a possible D gene (5 bases). CDR3 size: 14 residues. Germline V CDR1 and CDR2: LGHNT, FRNRAP. Here the CDR3 reads CEYGGKGGNQPQHF. In DNA form, the CDR3 reads TGCGAGTATGGGGGAAAAGGGGGCAATCAGCCCCAGCATTTT.

The V call is TRBV2, the J call TRBJ2-5; TRBD2 aligns across 7 bases. CDR1 and CDR2 (germline): SNHLY, FYNNEI. The J segment lost 1 base and the V segment lost 5 bases, leaving 7 bases of the junction unmatched. There are 15 residues in the CDR3. The CDR3: CASSPLGGIQETQYF. The DNA of the CDR3 is TGTGCCAGCAGTCCCTTGGGGGGGATCCAAGAGACCCAGTACTTC.

This rearrangement joins TRBV13 to TRBJ2-1; 8 bases fit TRBD1. There are 16 residues in the CDR3. V lost 3 bases to trimming and J lost 1 base; unmatched junction nucleotides: 5. CDR1 is PRHDT and CDR2 is FYEKMQ in the germline V gene (reference sequence). CDR3 DNA: TGTGCCAGCAGCTTTGGACAGGGTGGTTCCTACAATGAGCAGTTCTTC. Amino acids: CASSFGQGGSYNEQFF.

A single count supports this clone. The chain carries TRBV4-2 and TRBJ1-1, with TRBD1 as a possible D gene (5 bases). The germline gives CDR1 LGHNA, CDR2 YNFKEQ. V was cut by 7 bases and J by 4 bases, with 16 bases left in between. This CDR3 has 14 residues. This chain's CDR3 is CASNLGGIGTEAFF. The CDR3 nucleotides are TGTGCCAGCAACTTGGGGGGGATCGGCACTGAAGCTTTCTTT.

The V gene is TRBV2, the J gene TRBJ1-6, with D hard to call. CDR1 and CDR2 from the germline V gene are SNHLY and FYNNEI. The V end was cut by 2 bases, the J end by 0 bases, with 8 bases between. CDR3 length: 16 residues. CDR3 nucleotide sequence: TGTGCCAGCAGTGAACAAGGGAGCTCCTATAATTCACCCCTCCACTTT. Translation: CASSEQGSSYNSPLHF.

The rearrangement joins TRBV5-1 to TRBJ2-3; 11 bases are shared with TRBD1. CDR3 size: 16 residues. Trimming took 0 bases from V and 4 from J; bases not matched to a gene: 4. The germline V gene has CDR1 SGHRS and CDR2 YFSETQ. The CDR3 region has the DNA TGCGCCAGCAGCTTGGGATCGGGACAGGGGGCAGATACGCAGTATTTT. As protein: CASSLGSGQGADTQYF. Full variable domain (missing parts from reference TRBV5-1 and TRBJ2-3): KAGVTQTPRYLIKTRGQQVTLSCSPISGHRSVSWYQQTPGQGLQFLFEYFSETQRNKGNFPGRFSGRQFSNSRSEMNVSTLELGDSALYLCASSLGSGQGADTQYFGPGTRLTVL.

This sequence joins TRBV7-9 and TRBJ1-2, with D perhaps matching TRBD1 (5 bases). With 1 base removed from V and 4 bases from J, the gap between germline ends came to 7 bases. Germline V lookup: CDR1 SEHNR, CDR2 FQNEAQ (reference sequence). There are 13 residues in the CDR3. The CDR3 spells CASSLETAYGYTF. The CDR3 bases are TGTGCCAGCAGCTTAGAGACAGCCTATGGCTACACCTTC. Full variable domain (remainder filled in from reference TRBV7-9 and TRBJ1-2): DTGVSQNPRHKITKRGQNVTFRCDPISEHNRLYWYRQTLGQGPEFLTYFQNEAQLEKSRLLSDRFSAERPKGSFSTLEIQRTEQGDSAMYLCASSLETAYGYTFGSGTRLTVV.

This chain connects TRBV30 to TRBJ2-3; D uncertain. With 5 bases removed from V and 4 bases from J, the gap between germline ends came to 10 bases. This CDR3 region has 12 residues. CDR1 GTSNPN and CDR2 SVGIG come from the germline V gene (reference sequence). CDR3 region: CAWWLGADTQYF. The CDR3 coding sequence is TGTGCCTGGTGGTTGGGTGCAGATACGCAGTATTTT. The full variable domain, in which reference TRBV30 and TRBJ2-3 provide the parts outside the CDR3, is SQTIHQWPATLVQPVGSPLSLECTVEGTSNPNLYWYRQAAGRGLQLLFYSVGIGQISSEVPQNLSASRPQDRQFILSSKKLLLSDSGFYLCAWWLGADTQYFGPGTRLTVL.

The chain combines TRBV6-4 with TRBJ2-2; TRBD2 agrees at 7 bases. With 2 bases clipped from V and 5 bases from J, the junction kept 11 bases outside the gene matches. This CDR3 region has 17 residues. Germline V gene lookup returns CDR1 MRHNA and CDR2 SNTAGT. As DNA, the CDR3 is TGTGCCAGCAGTGACAAGTGGGAGGGTTCGCGAACCGGGGAGCTGTTTTTT. It is translated as CASSDKWEGSRTGELFF.

This chain links TRBV5-1 with TRBJ2-7; TRBD1 aligns across 9 bases. Unmatched junction bases numbered 8, after V lost 4 bases and J lost 3 bases. The CDR3 sequence is 15 residues long. Germline V gene data show CDR1 as SGHRS and CDR2 as YFSETQ. This CDR3 reads CASSLMGQGDYEQYF. CDR3 nucleotide sequence: TGCGCCAGCAGCCTAATGGGACAGGGAGACTACGAGCAGTACTTC. The full variable domain, rest sourced from reference TRBV5-1 and TRBJ2-7, is KAGVTQTPRYLIKTRGQQVTLSCSPISGHRSVSWYQQTPGQGLQFLFEYFSETQRNKGNFPGRFSGRQFSNSRSEMNVSTLELGDSALYLCASSLMGQGDYEQYFGPGTRLTVT.

This chain connects TRBV7-2 to TRBJ2-3; tentatively, D is TRBD1 or TRBD2 (5 bases each). This CDR3 comprises 13 residues. V was trimmed by 6 bases and J by 6 bases, leaving 13 bases between them. Germline CDR1 is SGHTA and CDR2 is FQGNSA. The CDR3 nucleotides are TGTGCCAGCAGATTCGGGGCAGGCGATACGCAGTATTTT. It codes for CASRFGAGDTQYF.

The chain combines TRBV6-5 with TRBJ1-4, with TRBD1 matching 9 bases. V lost 6 bases to trimming and J lost 7 bases; unmatched junction nucleotides: 6. Germline V gene data show CDR1 as MNHEY and CDR2 as SVGAGI. The CDR3 extends over 14 amino acids. DNA of the CDR3: TGTGCCAGCAGCCCGGGACAGGGAGGTGAAAAACTGTTTTTT. This sequence encodes CASSPGQGGEKLFF.

This clone was seen more than once but under ten times. The rearrangement joins TRBV6-1 to TRBJ2-6; 7 bases fit TRBD1. V dropped 3 bases and J dropped 0; count of bases not matched to a gene: 8. CDR1 MNHNS and CDR2 SASEGT come from the germline V gene. The CDR3 runs 18 residues. CDR3 loop: CASSERTGLSSGANVLTF. CDR3 DNA: TGTGCCAGCAGTGAGAGGACAGGCCTAAGCTCTGGGGCCAACGTCCTGACTTTC.

J is TRBJ1-2 and V is TRBV5-4; the D gene is possibly TRBD1 (6 bases). The CDR3 runs 14 residues. The germline CDR1 and CDR2 sequences are SGHNT and YYREEE (reference sequence). The V gene lost 0 bases and the J gene lost 6 bases, with 12 bases spanning the gap. The CDR3: CASSLVTGRDGYTF. CDR3 nucleotides: TGTGCCAGCAGCTTGGTCACAGGGAGAGATGGCTACACCTTC.

This rearrangement joins TRBV2 to TRBJ1-2; D is uncertain. Germline CDR1 reads SNHLY; CDR2 reads FYNNEI. The V end was cut by 1 base, the J end by 4 bases, with 7 bases between. The CDR3 covers 13 residues. CDR3: CASSEVPIYGYTF. DNA for the CDR3: TGTGCCAGCAGTGAAGTTCCTATCTATGGCTACACCTTC. The complete variable domain, with remaining parts taken from reference TRBV2 and TRBJ1-2, reads EPEVTQTPSHQVTQMGQEVILRCVPISNHLYFYWYRQILGQKVEFLVSFYNNEISEKSEIFDDQFSVERPDGSNFTLKIRSTKLEDSAMYFCASSEVPIYGYTFGSGTRLTVV.

The V and J genes are TRBV21-1 and TRBJ1-3. TRBV21-1 is a pseudogene. The CDR3 is made up of 17 amino acids. CDR3 in DNA: TGTGCCAGCAGCAATTGTTTAGGGACCGTTAATGGAAACACCATATATTTT. It encodes CASSNCLGTVNGNTIYF.

This clone was counted a single time. This chain connects TRBV9 to TRBJ2-7; D might be TRBD1 (6 bases). Germline CDR1 is SGDLS and CDR2 is YYNGEE. This CDR3 spans 15 amino acids. V lost 2 bases and J lost 3, with 15 bases in between. DNA of the CDR3: TGTGCCAGCAGCGTGAACCCCGGGACACTCTACGAGCAGTACTTC. It translates to CASSVNPGTLYEQYF.